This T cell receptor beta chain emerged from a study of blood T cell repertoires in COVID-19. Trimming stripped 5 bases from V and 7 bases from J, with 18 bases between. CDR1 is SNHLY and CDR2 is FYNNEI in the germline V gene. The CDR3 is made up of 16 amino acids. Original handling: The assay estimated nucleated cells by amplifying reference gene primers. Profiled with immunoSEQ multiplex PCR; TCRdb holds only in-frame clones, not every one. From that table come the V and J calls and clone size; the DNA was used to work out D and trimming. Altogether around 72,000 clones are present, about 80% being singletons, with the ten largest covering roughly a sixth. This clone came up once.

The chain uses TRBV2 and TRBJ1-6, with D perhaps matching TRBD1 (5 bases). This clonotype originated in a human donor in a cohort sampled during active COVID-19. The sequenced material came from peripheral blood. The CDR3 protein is CASSKLGAPINSPLHF. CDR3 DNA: TGTGCCAGCAGTAAATTAGGGGCCCCCATCAATTCACCCCTCCACTTT.